This TCR beta chain derives from a study of response to subunit inactivated influenza vaccine. TCRdb reprocessed the RT-PCR reads with MiXCR, giving one entry per CDR3 protein. The repertoire includes over 450,000 distinct CDR3 sequences, roughly 13% of them detected once, and around 12% sits in the top ten. General study findings and limits: The authors offered the suggestion that each seasonal influenza vaccination recruits few new T cells.

On this clonotype: The antigen remains unidentified.

The germline CDR1 and CDR2 sequences are SEHNR and FQNEAQ (reference sequence). With 5 bases removed from V and 2 bases from J, the gap between germline ends came to 16 bases. The CDR3 length is 15 residues. The chain joins TRBV7-9 to TRBJ2-7, with D possibly being TRBD1 (6 bases). The sample was PBMCs from blood, taken 45 days after vaccination. The source is a man aged 45-65 years who received an inactivated influenza vaccine. The CDR3 region is CASSPRIQGTYEQYF. In nucleotides, the CDR3 is TGTGCCAGCAGCCCCCGAATACAGGGAACCTACGAGCAGTACTTC. Full variable domain (remainder filled in from reference TRBV7-9 and TRBJ2-7): DTGVSQNPRHKITKRGQNVTFRCDPISEHNRLYWYRQTLGQGPEFLTYFQNEAQLEKSRLLSDRFSAERPKGSFSTLEIQRTEQGDSAMYLCASSPRIQGTYEQYFGPGTRLTVT.